This record looks at one T cell receptor (beta chain) sequence and its context. Its cognate antigen is unknown. This record comes from a study of cytotoxic CD8 clonotypes in ibrutinib-treated CLL. Study-wide background: Overall, around 25 responses were partial and 2 complete; following median around 68 months, roughly 15 patients stayed remitted and roughly twelve progressed. Mean values per sample were around 270,000 productive templates and 94,082 productive rearrangements.

The protocol was immunoSEQ multiplex PCR, while the TCRdb copy is restricted to in-frame clones and leaves out a portion. The data contain about 300,000 clones, roughly three quarters of them singletons. CDR1 is SGHAT, CDR2 FQNNGV, per germline. Trimming stripped 5 bases from V and 2 bases from J, with 16 bases between. CDR3 length: 15 residues. Study findings and constraints: Baseline values of clonality outstripped age-matched healthy donors and followed circulating CD8+ T-cell counts.

V and J are TRBV11-2 and TRBJ2-7, with TRBD1 as a possible D gene (5 bases). The source was PBMCs, collected at disease progression, from a patient treated with ibrutinib. The TCR was taken from a human donor with chronic lymphocytic leukemia. The CDR3 DNA follows: TGTGCCAGCAGCCGTCTGCCAGGGTCCACCTACGAGCAGTACTTC. Encoded protein: CASSRLPGSTYEQYF. The variable domain in full, completed from reference TRBV11-2 and TRBJ2-7, reads EAGVAQSPRYKIIEKRQSVAFWCNPISGHATLYWYQQILGQGPKLLIQFQNNGVVDDSQLPKDRFSAERLKGVDSTLKIQPAKLEDSAVYLCASSRLPGSTYEQYFGPGTRLTVT.